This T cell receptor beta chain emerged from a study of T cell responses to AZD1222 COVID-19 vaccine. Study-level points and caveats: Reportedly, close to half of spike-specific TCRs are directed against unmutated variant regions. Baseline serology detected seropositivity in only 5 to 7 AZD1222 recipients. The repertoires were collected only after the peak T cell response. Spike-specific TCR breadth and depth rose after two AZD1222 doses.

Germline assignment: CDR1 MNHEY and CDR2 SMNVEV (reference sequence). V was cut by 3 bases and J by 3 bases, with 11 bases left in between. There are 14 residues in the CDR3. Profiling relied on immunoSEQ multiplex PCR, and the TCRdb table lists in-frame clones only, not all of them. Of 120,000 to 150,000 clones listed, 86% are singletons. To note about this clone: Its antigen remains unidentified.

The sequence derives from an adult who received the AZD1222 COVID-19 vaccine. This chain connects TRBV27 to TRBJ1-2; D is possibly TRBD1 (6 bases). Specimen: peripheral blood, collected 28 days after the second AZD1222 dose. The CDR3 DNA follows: TGTGCCAGCAGTTTGGGGGGCGGCTACTATGGCTACACCTTC. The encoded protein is CASSLGGGYYGYTF.